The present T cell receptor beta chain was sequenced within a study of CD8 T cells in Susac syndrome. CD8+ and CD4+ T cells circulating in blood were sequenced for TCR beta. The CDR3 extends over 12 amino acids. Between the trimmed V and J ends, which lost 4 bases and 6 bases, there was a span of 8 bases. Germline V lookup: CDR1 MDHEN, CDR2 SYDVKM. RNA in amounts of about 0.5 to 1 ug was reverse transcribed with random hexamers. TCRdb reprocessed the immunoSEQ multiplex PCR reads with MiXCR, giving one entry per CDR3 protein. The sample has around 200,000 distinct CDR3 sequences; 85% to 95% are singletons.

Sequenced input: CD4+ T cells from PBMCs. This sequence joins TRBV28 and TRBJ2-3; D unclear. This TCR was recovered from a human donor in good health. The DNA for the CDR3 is TGTGCCAGCAGTTCCCAACGGGATACGCAGTATTTT. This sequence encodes CASSSQRDTQYF. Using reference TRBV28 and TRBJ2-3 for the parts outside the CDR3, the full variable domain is DVKVTQSSRYLVKRTGEKVFLECVQDMDHENMFWYRQDPGLGLRLIYFSYDVKMKEKGDIPEGYSVSREKKERFSLILESASTNQTSMYLCASSSQRDTQYFGPGTRLTVL.